Listed below are T cell receptor beta chains from one sample, sequenced in a study of early T cells in non-severe SARS-CoV-2 infection. One entry per CDR3 protein results from TCRdb running MiXCR on the 5' RACE reads. This sample has 60,000 or so distinct CDR3 sequences, with roughly a tenth found just once. The sample taken for sequencing was whole blood. The receptors shown here come from an adult who was a healthcare worker with PCR-confirmed SARS-CoV-2 infection or an uninfected control (not recorded which). CDR3s include the opening cysteine and the closing phenylalanine or tryptophan. D genes are given only for firm matches.

TRBD1,TRBV20-1,CSAGDSDQPQHF
-,TRBV20-1,CSASPRGDEQFF
TRBD1,TRBV29-1,CSTATGTGTEAFF
TRBD2,TRBV20-1,CSAAGLAPNEQFF
-,TRBV6-4,CASSPRGGQETQYF
-,TRBV5-4,CASSRGETYNEQFF
TRBD2,TRBV9,CASSRNPGLAANTGELFF
-,TRBV11-2,CASSPNLGTDTQYF
-,TRBV12-3/TRBV12-4,CASSPDGYTEAFF
-,TRBV7-2,CASSLTGGQETQYF
-,TRBV7-9,CASSRESTDTQYF
-,TRBV6-5,CASSRTLRETQYF
-,TRBV12-3/TRBV12-4,CASSRTDEKLFF
-,TRBV2,CASSESLGQGIGFF
TRBD1,TRBV9,CASSPWTGGDTIYF
TRBD1,TRBV7-8,CASSSRQGARWETQYF
-,TRBV11-2,CASSLWGIVPYNEQFF
-,TRBV6-2/TRBV6-3,CASSPGLENTGELFF
-,TRBV13,CASSLRSPSSYNEQFF
-,TRBV20-1,CSAKTRTRDSNNEQFF
TRBD2,TRBV9,CASSVAAGGPTDTQYF
-,TRBV9,CASSVRDGVLSYNEQFF
-,TRBV5-1,CASSLVGNPQETQYF
-,TRBV7-8,CASSPGPGEKLFF
TRBD1,TRBV13,CASTPTGVAYNEQFF
TRBD1,TRBV4-2,CATFGTDAYEQYF
-,TRBV27,CASRAAGAQGVGYGYTF
-,TRBV6-1,CASDRGTLGNQPQHF
TRBD2,TRBV3-1,CASSQAGGNNEQFF